The clone carrying this TCR beta chain was seen only a few times. Its antigen is unknown. The data originate from a study of beta chain features in type 1 diabetes. Germline V gene sequence: CDR1 SGHTA, CDR2 FQGNSA. V trimming: 5 bases; J trimming: 3 bases; junction bases outside the gene matches: 6. The CDR3 contains 15 residues. Study-wide points: Significant though moderate, a shortening of TCRB CDR3s appeared in all four CD4+ subsets of Type 1 diabetes patients.

All of the isolated RNA was reverse transcribed, so expressed TCRB transcripts were sequenced. Clones were sequenced by immunoSEQ multiplex PCR, and TCRdb holds only the in-frame ones, with some missing. Of 50,000 or so clones detected, over 40% appear once; the ten largest clones hold 1.4%. V usage is TRBV7-2 and J usage is TRBJ2-7, with 11 bases fitting TRBD2. The sequenced material came from Tregs from blood. The sequence came from a man aged 25 to 40 with type 1 diabetes. CDR3 protein: CASSPGLAGGYEQYF. Written as DNA, the CDR3 is TGTGCCAGCAGCCCGGGGCTAGCGGGAGGCTACGAGCAGTACTTC.